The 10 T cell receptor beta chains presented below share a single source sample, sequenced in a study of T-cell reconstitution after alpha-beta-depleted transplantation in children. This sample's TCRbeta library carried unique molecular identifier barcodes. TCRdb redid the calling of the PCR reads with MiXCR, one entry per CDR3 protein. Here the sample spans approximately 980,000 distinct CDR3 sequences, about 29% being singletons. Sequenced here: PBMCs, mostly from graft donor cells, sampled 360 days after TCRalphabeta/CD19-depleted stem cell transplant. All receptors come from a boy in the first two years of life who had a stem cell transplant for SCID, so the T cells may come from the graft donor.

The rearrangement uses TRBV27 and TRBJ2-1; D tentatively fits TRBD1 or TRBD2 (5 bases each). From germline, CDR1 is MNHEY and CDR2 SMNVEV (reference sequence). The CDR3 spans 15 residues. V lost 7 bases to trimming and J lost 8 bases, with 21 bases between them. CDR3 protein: CASNRPGPMEDEQFF. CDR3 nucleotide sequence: TGTGCCAGCAACCGCCCGGGACCGATGGAAGATGAGCAGTTCTTC.

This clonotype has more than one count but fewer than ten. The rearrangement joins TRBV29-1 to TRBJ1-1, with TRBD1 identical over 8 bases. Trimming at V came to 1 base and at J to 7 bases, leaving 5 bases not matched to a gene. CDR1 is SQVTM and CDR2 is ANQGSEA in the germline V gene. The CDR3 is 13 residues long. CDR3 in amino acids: CSVEGQGFGEAFF. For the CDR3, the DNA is TGCAGCGTTGAAGGACAGGGGTTTGGTGAAGCTTTCTTT.

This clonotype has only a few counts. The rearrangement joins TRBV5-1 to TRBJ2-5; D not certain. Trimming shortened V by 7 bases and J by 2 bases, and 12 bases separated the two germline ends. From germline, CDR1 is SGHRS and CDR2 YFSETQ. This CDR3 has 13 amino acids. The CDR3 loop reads CASAPLVQETQYF. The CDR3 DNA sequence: TGCGCCAGCGCCCCCTTAGTACAAGAGACCCAGTACTTC.

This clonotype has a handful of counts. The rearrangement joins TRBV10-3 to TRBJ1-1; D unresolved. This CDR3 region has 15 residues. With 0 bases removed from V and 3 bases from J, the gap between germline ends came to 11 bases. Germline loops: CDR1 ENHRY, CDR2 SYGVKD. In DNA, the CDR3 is TGTGCCATCAGTGAGTCGGGTAGGCCCTACACTGAAGCTTTCTTT. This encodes CAISESGRPYTEAFF.

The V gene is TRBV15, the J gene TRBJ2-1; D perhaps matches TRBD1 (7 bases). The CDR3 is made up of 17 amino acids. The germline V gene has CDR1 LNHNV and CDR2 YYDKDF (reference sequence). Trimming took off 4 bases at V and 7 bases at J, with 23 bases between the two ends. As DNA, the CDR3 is TGTGCCACCAGCAACTCACAGGGGAGGCGTTTGGTGAATGAGCAGTTCTTC. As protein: CATSNSQGRRLVNEQFF.

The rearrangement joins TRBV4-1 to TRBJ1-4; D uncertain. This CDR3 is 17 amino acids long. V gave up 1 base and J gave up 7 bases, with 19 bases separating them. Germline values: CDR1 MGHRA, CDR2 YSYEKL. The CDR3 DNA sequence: TGCGCCAGCAGCCAAGTCGGCCCGTACCCCTCTATTGAAAAACTGTTTTTT. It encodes CASSQVGPYPSIEKLFF.

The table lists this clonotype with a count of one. The CDR3 region has the DNA TGTGCCAGCAGTGAATATGGGACAATATACAATGAGCAGTTCTTC. As protein: CASSEYGTIYNEQFF. The J gene is TRBJ2-1, the V gene TRBV25-1, with a tentative D call TRBD1 (6 bases). The germline CDR1 and CDR2 sequences are MGHDK and SYGVNS. Trimming cost V 0 bases and J 4 bases, with 10 bases left between them. The CDR3 has 15 residues.

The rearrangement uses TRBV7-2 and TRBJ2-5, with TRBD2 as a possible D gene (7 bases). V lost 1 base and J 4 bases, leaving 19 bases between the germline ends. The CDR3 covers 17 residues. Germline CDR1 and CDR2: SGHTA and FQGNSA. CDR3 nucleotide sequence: TGTGCCAGCAGCTTAGGGGGGGGCCGAGGGGTTAGAGAGACCCAGTACTTC. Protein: CASSLGGGRGVRETQYF. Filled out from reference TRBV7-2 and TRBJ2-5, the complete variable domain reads GAGVSQSPSNKVTEKGKDVELRCDPISGHTALYWYRQSLGQGLEFLIYFQGNSAPDKSGLPSDRFSAERTGGSVSTLTIQRTQQEDSAVYLCASSLGGGRGVRETQYFGPGTRLLVL.

CDR3 coding DNA: TGTGCCAGCAGTCCCTCCCAGTCCCTCAAAAACATTCAGTACTTC. Protein product: CASSPSQSLKNIQYF. The chain couples TRBV6-1 to TRBJ2-4, with D unresolved. From germline, CDR1 is MNHNS and CDR2 SASEGT. The CDR3 extends over 15 amino acids. V was shortened by 5 bases and J by 3 bases, with 14 bases between the two germline ends.

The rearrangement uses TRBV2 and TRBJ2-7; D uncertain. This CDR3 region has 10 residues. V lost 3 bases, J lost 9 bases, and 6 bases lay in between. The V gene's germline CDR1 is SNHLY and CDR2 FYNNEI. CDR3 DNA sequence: TGTGCCAGCAGTGAGCCGAGGCAGTACTTC. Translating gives CASSEPRQYF.